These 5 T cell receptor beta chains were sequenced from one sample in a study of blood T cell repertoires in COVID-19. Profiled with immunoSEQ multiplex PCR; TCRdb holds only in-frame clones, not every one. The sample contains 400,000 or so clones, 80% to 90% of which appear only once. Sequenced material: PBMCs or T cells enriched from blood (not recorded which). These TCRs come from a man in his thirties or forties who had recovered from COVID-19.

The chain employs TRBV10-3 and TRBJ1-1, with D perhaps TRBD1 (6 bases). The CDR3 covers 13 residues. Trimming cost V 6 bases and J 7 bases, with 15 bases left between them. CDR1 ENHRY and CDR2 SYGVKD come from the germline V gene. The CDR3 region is CAIRTGIWFEAFF. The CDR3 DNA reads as TGTGCCATCAGGACAGGCATCTGGTTTGAAGCTTTCTTT.

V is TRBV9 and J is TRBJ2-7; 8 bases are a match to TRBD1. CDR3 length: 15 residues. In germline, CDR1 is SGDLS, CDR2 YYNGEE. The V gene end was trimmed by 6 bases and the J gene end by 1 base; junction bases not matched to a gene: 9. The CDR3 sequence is CASTPGQGLSYEQYF. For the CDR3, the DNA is TGTGCCAGCACCCCAGGACAGGGCTTATCCTACGAGCAGTACTTC.

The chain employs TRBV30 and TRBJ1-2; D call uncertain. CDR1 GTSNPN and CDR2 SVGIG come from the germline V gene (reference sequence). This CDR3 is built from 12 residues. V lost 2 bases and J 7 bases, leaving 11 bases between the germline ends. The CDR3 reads CAWSLNALGYTF. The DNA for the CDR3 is TGTGCCTGGAGTCTAAATGCGCTTGGCTACACCTTC.

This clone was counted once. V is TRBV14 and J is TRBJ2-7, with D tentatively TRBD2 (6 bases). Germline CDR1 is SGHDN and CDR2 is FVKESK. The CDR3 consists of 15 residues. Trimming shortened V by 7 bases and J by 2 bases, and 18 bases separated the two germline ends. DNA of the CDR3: TGTGCCAGCAACAACGGAGGGCTCCCTACCTACGAGCAGTACTTC. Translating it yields CASNNGGLPTYEQYF.

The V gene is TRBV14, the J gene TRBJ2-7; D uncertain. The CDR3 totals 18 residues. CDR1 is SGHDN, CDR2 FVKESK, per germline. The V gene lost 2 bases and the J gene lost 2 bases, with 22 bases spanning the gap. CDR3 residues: CASSQRSFMDSGAYEQYF. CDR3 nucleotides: TGTGCCAGCAGCCAACGGAGTTTCATGGATTCCGGCGCCTACGAGCAGTACTTC.